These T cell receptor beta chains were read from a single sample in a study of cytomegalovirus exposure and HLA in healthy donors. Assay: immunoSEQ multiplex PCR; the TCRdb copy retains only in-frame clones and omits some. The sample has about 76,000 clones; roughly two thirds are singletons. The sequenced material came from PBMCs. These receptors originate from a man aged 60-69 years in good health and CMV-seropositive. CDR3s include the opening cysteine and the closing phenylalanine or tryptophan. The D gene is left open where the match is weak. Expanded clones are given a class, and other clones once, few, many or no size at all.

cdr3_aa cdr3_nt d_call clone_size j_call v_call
CASSQGVSSGTADNEQFF TGCGCCAGCAGCCAGGGGGTCAGCTCCGGGACAGCAGACAATGAGCAGTTCTTC TRBD1 few TRBJ2-1 TRBV4-3
CASSLAPVTYNNYGYTF TGTGCCAGCAGCTTAGCGCCGGTGACATATAACAACTATGGCTACACCTTC . . TRBJ1-2 TRBV7-6
CASSQEQGIDNSPLHF TGCGCCAGCAGCCAGGAACAGGGGATAGATAATTCACCCCTCCACTTT TRBD1 . TRBJ1-6 TRBV4-3
CASSDPDREDTEAFF TGTGCCAGCAGTGACCCCGACAGGGAGGACACTGAAGCTTTCTTT TRBD1 . TRBJ1-1 TRBV2
CAWTRLGAEAFF TGTGCCTGGACAAGGTTAGGGGCTGAAGCTTTCTTT . . TRBJ1-1 TRBV30
CSSLSGTDTQYF TGCAGCTCCCTTAGCGGAACAGATACGCAGTATTTT . . TRBJ2-3 TRBV29-1
CASSSLGQVYEQYF TGTGCCAGCAGCTCCCTGGGACAGGTCTACGAGCAGTACTTC TRBD1 . TRBJ2-7 TRBV7-9
CATSRPTGTTGELFF TGTGCCACCAGCAGACCGACAGGGACCACCGGGGAGCTGTTTTTT TRBD1 . TRBJ2-2 TRBV15
CASSPTLTSFEQFF TGTGCCAGCAGTCCCACCCTGACTAGTTTTGAGCAGTTCTTC . . TRBJ2-1 TRBV27
CASTVGQGYDGYTF TGTGCCAGTACGGTAGGACAGGGATATGATGGCTACACCTTC TRBD1 . TRBJ1-2 TRBV9